These 8 T cell receptor beta chains came from one sample sequenced in a study of T cells in Graves' hyperthyroidism and ophthalmopathy. The TCR beta CDR3 regions underwent amplification using RNA transcripts as the source. The study used the HTBI primer set for a first-round RT-PCR of the TCR CDR3. TCRdb reprocessed the multiplex PCR reads via MiXCR and lists one record per CDR3 protein. Altogether under 400,000 distinct CDR3 sequences are present, roughly an eighth being singletons, with the ten largest covering 9.2%. The sample taken for sequencing was blood. The receptors originated from a woman under 30 with Graves' hyperthyroidism.

The chain employs TRBV5-1 and TRBJ2-3; D perhaps matches TRBD1 (5 bases). V lost 7 bases to trimming and J lost 0 bases, with 15 bases between them. This CDR3 has 15 residues. Looked up from germline, CDR1 is SGHRS and CDR2 is YFSETQ. CDR3 sequence reads: CASGHNLESTDTQYF. The CDR3 DNA follows: TGCGCCAGCGGACACAACCTGGAAAGCACAGATACGCAGTATTTT.

This clonotype was found many times. Here the CDR3 reads CASSYPVAGGNYEQYF. In DNA, the CDR3 is TGTGCCAGCAGTTACCCAGTAGCGGGGGGGAACTACGAGCAGTACTTC. This chain uses TRBV6-1 with TRBJ2-7; TRBD2 agrees at 11 bases. The ends lost 5 bases at V and 3 bases at J; junction bases unmatched: 9. Looked up from germline, CDR1 is MNHNS and CDR2 is SASEGT. The CDR3 covers 16 residues.

With respect to this clonotype: Relative to the germline gene, one junction end is altered; a read error may explain this. The V gene is TRBV5-1, the J gene TRBJ2-7; D possibly matches TRBD1 or TRBD2 (5 bases each). The CDR3 length is 15 residues. Germline CDR1 and CDR2: SGHRS and YFSETQ. The CDR3 here is CGSSLAWGSTGEQYF. CDR3 in DNA: TGCGGCAGCAGCTTGGCTTGGGGCAGCACGGGGGAGCAGTACTTC.

This clonotype was observed many times. The chain is built from TRBV7-3 and TRBJ2-7, with D uncertain. This CDR3 has 13 amino acids. The ends were cut back, 1 base at V and 7 bases at J, with 11 bases in the middle. The germline V gene encodes CDR1 SGHTA and CDR2 FQGTGA. The CDR3 sequence: CASSLNPWREQYF. CDR3 in DNA: TGTGCCAGCAGCTTAAACCCGTGGCGGGAGCAGTACTTC.

This clonotype showed up many times. The chain carries TRBV13 and TRBJ1-2; 10 bases are a match to TRBD1. CDR1 and CDR2 from the germline V gene are PRHDT and FYEKMQ (reference sequence). V trimming: 5 bases; J trimming: 6 bases; junction bases outside the gene matches: 6. This CDR3 region has 14 residues. CDR3: CASSQTGTGDGYTF. The CDR3 nucleotides are TGTGCCAGCAGCCAAACAGGGACAGGGGATGGCTACACCTTC.

This clonotype was recorded many times. This chain uses TRBV7-2 with TRBJ2-2; the D is unclear. This CDR3 spans 15 amino acids. Germline loops: CDR1 SGHTA, CDR2 FQGNSA. The germline V and J ends were trimmed by 5 bases and 4 bases, with 14 bases remaining between them. The CDR3 spells CASSPAGPATGELFF. The DNA for the CDR3 is TGTGCCAGCAGCCCAGCCGGGCCCGCCACCGGGGAGCTGTTTTTT.

The chain links TRBV4-1 to TRBJ2-3, with 15 bases that match TRBD2. The CDR3 is 16 amino acids. V gave up 6 bases and J gave up 11 bases; unmatched junction bases: 12. CDR1 is MGHRA, CDR2 YSYEKL, per germline. The CDR3 sequence: CASRAPGLAGGEVQYF. As DNA, the CDR3 is TGCGCCAGCAGGGCTCCGGGACTAGCGGGAGGAGAGGTGCAGTATTTT.

This clonotype was picked up many times. The rearrangement uses TRBV20-1 and TRBJ2-3; the match to TRBD2 covers 8 bases. The CDR3 is 16 amino acids. Germline V gives CDR1 DFQATT, CDR2 SNEGSKA (reference sequence). V lost 3 bases, J lost 4 bases, and 12 bases stayed unmatched. This CDR3 reads CSASPAGAGLADTQYF. CDR3 DNA sequence: TGCAGTGCTAGTCCAGCGGGAGCGGGATTAGCAGATACGCAGTATTTT.